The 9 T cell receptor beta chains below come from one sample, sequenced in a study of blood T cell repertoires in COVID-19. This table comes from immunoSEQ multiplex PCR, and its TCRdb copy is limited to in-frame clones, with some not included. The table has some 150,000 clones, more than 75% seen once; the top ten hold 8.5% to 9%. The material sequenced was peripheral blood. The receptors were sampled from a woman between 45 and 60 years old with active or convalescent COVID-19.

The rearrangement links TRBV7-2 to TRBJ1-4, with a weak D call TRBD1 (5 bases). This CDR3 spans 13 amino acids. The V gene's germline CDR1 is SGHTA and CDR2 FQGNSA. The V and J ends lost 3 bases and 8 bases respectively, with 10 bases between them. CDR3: CASSFGGAEKLFF. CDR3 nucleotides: TGTGCCAGCAGCTTCGGCGGGGCCGAAAAACTGTTTTTT.

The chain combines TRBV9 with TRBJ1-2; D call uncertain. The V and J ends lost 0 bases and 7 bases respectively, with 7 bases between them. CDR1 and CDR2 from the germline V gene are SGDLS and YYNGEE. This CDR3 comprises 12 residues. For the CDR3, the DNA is TGTGCCAGCAGCGTAGTGGGGAGTGGCTACACCTTC. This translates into CASSVVGSGYTF.

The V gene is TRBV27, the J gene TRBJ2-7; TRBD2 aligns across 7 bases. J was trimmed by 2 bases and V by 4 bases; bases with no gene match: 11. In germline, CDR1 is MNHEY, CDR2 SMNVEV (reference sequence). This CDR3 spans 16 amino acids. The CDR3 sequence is CASSSYRGRGPYEQYF. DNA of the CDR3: TGTGCCAGCAGTTCCTACCGGGGGAGGGGTCCCTACGAGCAGTACTTC.

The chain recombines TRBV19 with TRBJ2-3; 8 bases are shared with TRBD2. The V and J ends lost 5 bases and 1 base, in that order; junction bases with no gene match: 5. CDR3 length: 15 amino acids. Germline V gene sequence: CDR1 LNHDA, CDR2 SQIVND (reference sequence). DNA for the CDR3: TGTGCCAGTAGTCCAGTGCGGGGGGGCACAGATACGCAGTATTTT. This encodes CASSPVRGGTDTQYF.

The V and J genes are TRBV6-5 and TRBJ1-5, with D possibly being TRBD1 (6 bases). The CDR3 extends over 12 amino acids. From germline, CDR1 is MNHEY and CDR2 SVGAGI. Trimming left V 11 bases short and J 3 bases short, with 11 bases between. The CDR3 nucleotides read TGTGCCGTGGGGGGGGCCAATCAGCCCCAGCATTTT. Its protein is CAVGGANQPQHF.

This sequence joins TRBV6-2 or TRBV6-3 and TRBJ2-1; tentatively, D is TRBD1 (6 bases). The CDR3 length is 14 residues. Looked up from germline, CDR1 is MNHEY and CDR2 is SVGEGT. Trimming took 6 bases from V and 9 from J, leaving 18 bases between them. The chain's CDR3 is CASSSWGTHGEQFF. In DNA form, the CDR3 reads TGTGCCAGCAGCTCATGGGGGACACATGGTGAGCAGTTCTTC.

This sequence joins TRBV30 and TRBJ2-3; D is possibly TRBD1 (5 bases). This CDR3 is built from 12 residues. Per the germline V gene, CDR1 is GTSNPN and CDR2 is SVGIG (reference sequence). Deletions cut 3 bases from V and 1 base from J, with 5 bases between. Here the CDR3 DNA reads TGTGCCTGGAGCAGGGGCACAGATACGCAGTATTTT. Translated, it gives CAWSRGTDTQYF.

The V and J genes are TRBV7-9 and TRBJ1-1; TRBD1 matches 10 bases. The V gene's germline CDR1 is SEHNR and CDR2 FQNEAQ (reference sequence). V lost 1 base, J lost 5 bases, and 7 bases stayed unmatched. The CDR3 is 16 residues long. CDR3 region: CASSLVGDRGGTEAFF. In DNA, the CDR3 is TGTGCCAGCAGCTTAGTAGGGGACAGGGGAGGGACTGAAGCTTTCTTT.

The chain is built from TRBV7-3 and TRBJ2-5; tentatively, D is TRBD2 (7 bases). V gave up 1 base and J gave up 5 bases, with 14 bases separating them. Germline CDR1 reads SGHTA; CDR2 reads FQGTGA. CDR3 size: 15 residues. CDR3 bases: TGTGCCAGCAGCTTAATAGGGGGAGGGTTTGAGACCCAGTACTTC. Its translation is CASSLIGGGFETQYF.